The T cell receptor beta chain described here comes from a study of cytomegalovirus exposure and HLA in healthy donors. A word on this clone: Its specificity is unknown.

A multiplex PCR was run with 60 Vbeta primers and 13 Jbeta primers. Clones were read by immunoSEQ multiplex PCR, and TCRdb kept only the in-frame ones, dropping some. Among 140,000 or so clones listed, 70% to 85% were seen once. Per the germline V gene, CDR1 is SGHRS and CDR2 is YFSETQ. The CDR3 length is 14 residues. V was trimmed by 0 bases and J by 9 bases, leaving 13 bases between them. Study-level points and caveats: In a later analysis, at a false discovery rate of 0.05, fewer than 20,000 TCR beta sequences matched HLA alleles. Versus the approximately 670-donor mean, an Asian-associated ancestry cluster reportedly showed fewer N-insertions in a later analysis. Cytomegalovirus association was listed for 164 TCR beta chains. Later genetic work tied a missense DCLRE1C variant to beta-chain V and J trimming.

This sequence originates from a male donor in good health and CMV-seronegative. The source material was PBMCs. The chain couples TRBV5-1 to TRBJ2-1; D not certain. CDR3 in amino acids: CASSLGPRGSEQFF. DNA of the CDR3: TGCGCCAGCAGCTTGGGACCTCGAGGCAGTGAGCAGTTCTTC.